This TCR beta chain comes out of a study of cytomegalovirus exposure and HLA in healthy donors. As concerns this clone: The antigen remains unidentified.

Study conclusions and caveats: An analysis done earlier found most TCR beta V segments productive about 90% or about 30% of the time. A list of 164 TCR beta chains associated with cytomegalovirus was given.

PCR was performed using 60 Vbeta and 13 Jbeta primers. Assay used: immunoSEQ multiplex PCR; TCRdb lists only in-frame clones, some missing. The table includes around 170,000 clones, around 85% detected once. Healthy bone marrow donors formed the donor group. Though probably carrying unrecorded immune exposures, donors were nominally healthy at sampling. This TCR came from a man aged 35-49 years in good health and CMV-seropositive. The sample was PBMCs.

The CDR3 is CASSSGQGASQPQHF. In DNA form, the CDR3 reads TGTGCCAGCAGCTCAGGACAGGGGGCAAGTCAGCCCCAGCATTTT. The rearrangement uses TRBV7-6 and TRBJ1-5; TRBD1 matches at 11 bases. J lost 6 bases, V lost 4 bases, and 5 bases had no gene match. The CDR3 has 15 amino acids. Per germline, CDR1 SGHVS and CDR2 FNYEAQ.